One sample yielded the 2 T cell receptor beta chains listed below, sequenced in a study of identical twins. TCRdb redid the calling of the 5' RACE reads with MiXCR, one entry per CDR3 protein. Altogether 400,000 to 550,000 distinct CDR3 sequences are present, roughly a fifth being singletons, with the ten largest covering 0.91%. The sample also formed part of further work on T cells expressing NK-cell markers.

Sequencing was done on a sample of CD4+ T cells sorted from blood. These receptors all come from a woman younger than 35 in good health.

This clonotype was detected only a few times. CDR3 coding DNA: TGTGCCAGCAGCTTTGGGTTAACTAGAAGCGAGCAGTACTTC. Protein sequence: CASSFGLTRSEQYF. The chain uses TRBV7-6 and TRBJ2-7, with D possibly being TRBD2 (5 bases). The CDR3 runs 14 residues. V was clipped by 3 bases and J by 6 bases, with 15 bases between them. The germline gives CDR1 SGHVS, CDR2 FNYEAQ.

This clonotype was seen more than once but under ten times. The chain joins TRBV7-9 to TRBJ2-3; 8 nucleotides line up with TRBD2. The CDR3 covers 14 residues. Germline CDR1 is SEHNR and CDR2 is FQNEAQ (reference sequence). V lost 7 bases and J lost 2; bases outside the gene matches: 5. For the CDR3, the DNA is TGTGCCAGCACCCTAGCGGGCTACACAGATACGCAGTATTTT. Translation: CASTLAGYTDTQYF.